This TCR beta chain originates from a study of radiotherapy plus CTLA-4 blockade in lung cancer. Study-wide context: In under 20% of patients, objective responses were seen; roughly 28% had disease control.

Points on this clone: Its cognate antigen is unknown.

In chemo-refractory metastatic non-small-cell lung cancer, patients got ipilimumab CTLA-4 blockade together with focal radiation. Study-level results: Radiotherapy plus ipilimumab was followed by expansion in blood of tumor-derived TCR clones. Among reported predictors of response, early blood T cell clone dynamics with interferon-beta performed best.

Germline V gene data show CDR1 as SGHAT and CDR2 as FQNNGV. This CDR3 comprises 16 residues. V lost 1 base to trimming and J lost 4 bases; unmatched junction nucleotides: 8. Libraries were prepared by immunoSEQ multiplex PCR; TCRdb keeps only in-frame clonotypes and omits some of them. Of about 30,000 clones in the sample, about 79% were seen once. The chain employs TRBV11-2 and TRBJ1-2; 8 positions match TRBD1. The TCR sequence derives from a human donor with non-small cell lung cancer that progressed on radiotherapy plus ipilimumab. The material sequenced was peripheral blood, taken from a patient treated with radiotherapy plus ipilimumab. The CDR3 bases are TGTGCCAGCAGCTTAGCCGATACAGGGGGGGTCTATGGCTACACCTTC. It translates to CASSLADTGGVYGYTF. Using reference TRBV11-2 and TRBJ1-2 for the parts outside the CDR3, the full variable domain is EAGVAQSPRYKIIEKRQSVAFWCNPISGHATLYWYQQILGQGPKLLIQFQNNGVVDDSQLPKDRFSAERLKGVDSTLKIQPAKLEDSAVYLCASSLADTGGVYGYTFGSGTRLTVV.